What follows are 23 T cell receptor beta chains derived from one specimen sequenced in a study of regulatory T cells in long-lasting Graves disease. Building the TCR beta libraries relied on iRepertoire HTBI primers, and CDR3 regions underwent Arm-PCR. TCRdb fed the multiplex PCR reads into MiXCR, producing one record per CDR3 protein. This repertoire shows about 470,000 distinct CDR3 sequences, roughly 15% found once; its top ten account for about 12%. Time point here: newly diagnosed GD, antithyroid drugs for less than 3 months. The TCR library was made from RNA that had been extracted from PBMCs in TRIzol. These sequences were also reported in another study, on T cells in Graves' hyperthyroidism and ophthalmopathy.

Sequences were derived from peripheral blood mononuclear cells (PBMCs), sampled at new diagnosis, from a patient treated with antithyroid drugs. The receptor set was obtained from a man aged 40-49 years with Graves disease.

Many counts were recorded for this clonotype. The chain is built from TRBV11-2 and TRBJ2-7; D is undetermined. CDR3 length: 11 amino acids. Germline V gives CDR1 SGHAT, CDR2 FQNNGV. With 4 bases removed from V and 3 bases from J, the gap between germline ends came to 4 bases. Here the CDR3 reads CASSSHYEQYF. The CDR3, as DNA: TGTGCCAGCAGCTCCCACTACGAGCAGTACTTC.

This clonotype has a count of ten or more. The rearrangement joins TRBV19 to TRBJ2-1; D is possibly TRBD2 (5 bases). Trimming cost V 4 bases and J 0 bases, with 10 bases left between them. The germline CDR1 and CDR2 sequences are LNHDA and SQIVND (reference sequence). This CDR3 is 15 amino acids long. The CDR3 DNA follows: TGTGCCAGTAGTACGGACTGGAGCTCCTACAATGAGCAGTTCTTC. As protein: CASSTDWSSYNEQFF. The full variable domain, completed using reference TRBV19 and TRBJ2-1, is DGGITQSPKYLFRKEGQNVTLSCEQNLNHDAMYWYRQDPGQGLRLIYYSQIVNDFQKGDIAEGYSVSREKKESFPLTVTSAQKNPTAFYLCASSTDWSSYNEQFFGPGTRLTVL.

This clonotype has only a few counts. This chain uses TRBV28 with TRBJ2-1, with unresolved D. Per the germline V gene, CDR1 is MDHEN and CDR2 is SYDVKM. The CDR3 extends over 13 amino acids. V was pared by 3 bases and J by 4 bases, with 7 bases between. The CDR3 region has the DNA TGTGCCAGCAGTTTCGCTATTTACAATGAGCAGTTCTTC. This gives the protein CASSFAIYNEQFF.

The CDR3 protein is CSAQPTGTGNEKLFF. The CDR3 DNA is TGCAGTGCGCAACCAACCGGGACAGGGAATGAAAAACTGTTTTTT. The V and J genes are TRBV20-1 and TRBJ1-4; 9 positions match TRBD1. The CDR3 totals 15 residues. The V gene end was trimmed by 6 bases and the J gene end by 5 bases; junction bases not matched to a gene: 10. Germline CDR1 and CDR2: DFQATT and SNEGSKA (reference sequence).

This clonotype was seen many times. This rearrangement joins TRBV5-1 to TRBJ2-6; TRBD1 matches 12 bases. V lost 3 bases and J lost 4; bases outside the gene matches: 5. CDR3 length equals 17 residues. Germline values: CDR1 SGHRS, CDR2 YFSETQ. This CDR3 reads CASSSGQGALGANVLTF. Here the CDR3 DNA reads TGCGCCAGCAGCTCGGGACAGGGGGCGTTGGGGGCCAACGTCCTGACTTTC.

The table lists this clonotype with a few counts. The chain joins TRBV6-5 to TRBJ2-3; D may be TRBD2 (6 bases). This CDR3 spans 16 amino acids. Per germline, CDR1 MNHEY and CDR2 SVGAGI. Trimming pared 2 bases from V and 0 bases from J, leaving 12 bases between. The CDR3 region has the DNA TGTGCCAGCAGTTACGGGGCGGGATCGAGCACAGATACGCAGTATTTT. This sequence encodes CASSYGAGSSTDTQYF.

V usage is TRBV10-3 and J usage is TRBJ2-1; a possible D gene is TRBD2 (6 bases). The CDR3 length is 12 residues. V was trimmed by 7 bases and J by 9 bases, leaving 13 bases between them. Germline V gene data show CDR1 as ENHRY and CDR2 as SYGVKD. CDR3 residues: CAITTLEGEQFF. The CDR3 DNA sequence: TGTGCCATCACCACCCTGGAGGGTGAGCAGTTCTTC.

The chain combines TRBV19 with TRBJ2-7; TRBD1 aligns across 9 bases. Per germline, CDR1 LNHDA and CDR2 SQIVND (reference sequence). V shed 8 bases, J shed 3 bases, and the junction held 5 bases outside the gene matches. The CDR3 has 13 residues. The CDR3 coding sequence is TGTGCCAGTGCCAAGGGACAGGGCTACGAGCAGTACTTC. This codes for CASAKGQGYEQYF.

The chain employs TRBV24-1 and TRBJ1-1; TRBD1 matches at 9 bases. CDR3 size: 17 residues. Germline CDR1 and CDR2: KGHDR and SFDVKD. V was clipped by 4 bases and J by 1 base; unmatched bases: 9. The CDR3 coding sequence is TGTGCCACCAGTGAGCGGGGGACAGGGTCGGGGAACACTGAAGCTTTCTTT. Its protein product is CATSERGTGSGNTEAFF.

For this clonotype: As the CDR3 is not closed by the conserved phenylalanine or tryptophan, this likely results from a read error. The V gene is TRBV5-1, the J gene TRBJ1-3, with TRBD1 matching 7 bases. V was pared by 0 bases and J by 1 base, with 7 bases of the junction left unmatched. The CDR3 loop spans 17 amino acids. Germline CDR1 and CDR2: SGHRS and YFSETQ. CDR3 residues: CASSLVAGGSSGNTIYL. In nucleotides, the CDR3 is TGCGCCAGCAGCTTGGTTGCAGGGGGTTCGTCTGGAAACACCATATATCTT.

The chain uses TRBV14 and TRBJ1-2; D not resolved. The CDR3 is made up of 13 amino acids. Germline V gives CDR1 SGHDN, CDR2 FVKESK. The ends were cut back, 1 base at V and 3 bases at J, with 6 bases in the middle. Here the CDR3 DNA reads TGTGCCAGCAGCCAAGTACCTTACTATGGCTACACCTTC. As protein: CASSQVPYYGYTF. Together with reference TRBV14 and TRBJ1-2, the CDR3 gives the full variable domain: EAGVTQFPSHSVIEKGQTVTLRCDPISGHDNLYWYRRVMGKEIKFLLHFVKESKQDESGMPNNRFLAERTGGTYSTLKVQPAELEDSGVYFCASSQVPYYGYTFGSGTRLTVV.

This clonotype was detected ten times or more. This chain links TRBV7-2 with TRBJ2-3; D is unresolved. V gave up 2 bases and J gave up 4 bases, with 10 bases separating them. This CDR3 has 14 amino acids. CDR1 and CDR2 (germline): SGHTA, FQGNSA. CDR3 sequence: CASSLNRVPDTQYF. The CDR3 region has the DNA TGTGCCAGCAGCTTAAACAGAGTACCAGATACGCAGTATTTT. The full variable domain, completed using reference TRBV7-2 and TRBJ2-3, is GAGVSQSPSNKVTEKGKDVELRCDPISGHTALYWYRQSLGQGLEFLIYFQGNSAPDKSGLPSDRFSAERTGGSVSTLTIQRTQQEDSAVYLCASSLNRVPDTQYFGPGTRLTVL.

There are many counts of this clonotype. The rearrangement joins TRBV30 to TRBJ2-3; possibly TRBD2 for D (6 bases). Trimming left V 4 bases short and J 8 bases short, with 13 bases between. Germline CDR1 and CDR2: GTSNPN and SVGIG (reference sequence). This CDR3 is 12 amino acids long. CDR3 bases: TGTGCCTGGAACCAACTAGCCGGTACGCAGTATTTT. Its protein product is CAWNQLAGTQYF.

In its sample, this clonotype was seen many times. The chain is built from TRBV2 and TRBJ2-1, with a weak D call TRBD1 (5 bases). The CDR3 spans 11 residues. CDR1 and CDR2 from the germline V gene are SNHLY and FYNNEI. V shed 5 bases and J shed 8 bases, with 7 bases lying between them. The CDR3 spells CASSPRDEQFF. In DNA, the CDR3 is TGTGCCAGCAGTCCCAGGGATGAGCAGTTCTTC.

Only a few counts were recorded for this clonotype. V usage is TRBV13 and J usage is TRBJ2-3; 14 nucleotides agree with TRBD2. V dropped 5 bases and J dropped 2; count of bases not matched to a gene: 9. Germline CDR1 and CDR2: PRHDT and FYEKMQ (reference sequence). The CDR3 consists of 18 residues. Here the CDR3 DNA reads TGTGCCAGCAGCCCGGGACTAGCGGGAGACCTCTTCACAGATACGCAGTATTTT. Protein: CASSPGLAGDLFTDTQYF.

The chain links TRBV24-1 to TRBJ2-7; 9 positions match TRBD1. J gave up 6 bases and V 5 bases, and 16 bases lay outside the gene matches. Germline lookup yields CDR1 KGHDR and CDR2 SFDVKD. The CDR3 extends over 17 amino acids. The CDR3 bases are TGTGCCACCAGTGGCTCACCTTCCGGGACAGGGTTTGCCGAGCAGTACTTC. This gives the protein CATSGSPSGTGFAEQYF.

The sample holds many counts of this clonotype. The chain has TRBV20-1 and TRBJ2-7, with 10 bases aligning to TRBD2. Germline trimming cut 1 base from V and 1 base from J; bases unmatched to any gene: 7. CDR1 and CDR2 (germline): DFQATT, SNEGSKA (reference sequence). The CDR3 covers 16 residues. The CDR3 DNA reads as TGCAGTGCTAGAGGCACCAGCGGGAGGGGATCCTACGAGCAGTACTTC. Encoded protein: CSARGTSGRGSYEQYF.

The table lists this clonotype with a few counts. This sequence joins TRBV5-1 and TRBJ1-2, with 12 bases aligning to TRBD1. V was clipped by 4 bases and J by 7 bases; unmatched bases: 5. The germline V gene encodes CDR1 SGHRS and CDR2 YFSETQ. The CDR3 totals 14 residues. The chain's CDR3 is CASSGTGGDGGYTF. The CDR3 DNA is TGCGCCAGCAGCGGGACAGGGGGCGATGGTGGCTACACCTTC.

J is TRBJ1-1 and V is TRBV19, with a weak D call TRBD1 (6 bases). Trimming pared 5 bases from V and 3 bases from J, leaving 10 bases between. Germline lookup yields CDR1 LNHDA and CDR2 SQIVND (reference sequence). The CDR3 sequence is 13 residues long. Here the CDR3 DNA reads TGTGCCAGTAGTGGTGCAGGGGACACTGAAGCTTTCTTT. Encoded protein: CASSGAGDTEAFF.

There are many counts of this clonotype. V usage is TRBV11-2 and J usage is TRBJ2-5, with TRBD2 as a possible D gene (5 bases). The CDR3 spans 15 residues. V lost 1 base, J lost 2 bases, and 11 bases lay in between. CDR1 and CDR2 from the germline V gene are SGHAT and FQNNGV. The DNA of the CDR3 is TGTGCCAGCAGCTTAGTGCGGGTCCCTCAAGAGACCCAGTACTTC. It codes for CASSLVRVPQETQYF.

This clonotype has a count of ten or more. V is TRBV7-9 and J is TRBJ2-1; D remains unclear. V was clipped by 5 bases and J by 5 bases, with 7 bases between them. The CDR3 is 12 residues long. Germline CDR1 SEHNR, CDR2 FQNEAQ (reference sequence). The CDR3 sequence is CASSPSNNEQFF. The CDR3 DNA follows: TGTGCCAGCAGCCCGAGCAACAATGAGCAGTTCTTC.

On this clonotype: The junction departs from the called germline gene at one end, perhaps through a read error. The chain uses TRBV6-2 or TRBV6-3 and TRBJ1-2; D perhaps matches TRBD1 (6 bases). The length of the CDR3 is 14 residues. The germline V gene has CDR1 MNHEY and CDR2 SVGEGT. DNA for the CDR3: TGTGCCAGCAGTGAACTGGGGGGCTCAGATGGCTACATCTTC. As protein: CASSELGGSDGYIF.

On this clonotype itself: An end of the junction differs from the germline gene, which may be a read error. The rearrangement links TRBV11-2 to TRBJ2-7; 12 positions match TRBD1. CDR3 length: 15 residues. Germline assignment: CDR1 SGHAT and CDR2 FQNNGV. CDR3 region: CASSFGTGGAGEQHF. DNA for the CDR3: TGTGCCAGCAGCTTCGGGACAGGGGGCGCGGGTGAGCAGCACTTC.